The 22 T cell receptor beta chains listed next were all sequenced from one sample in a study of T cell changes during pregnancy in multiple sclerosis. Sequenced by immunoSEQ multiplex PCR; TCRdb stores in-frame clones only, minus some. The profile shows 130,000 or so clones, approximately 95% of them singletons. Material: peripheral blood, obtained before pregnancy. Every receptor here comes from a female donor with multiple sclerosis, enrolled in a pregnancy study.

CDR3 nucleotide sequence: TGTGCCAGCAGCTTAGGTCCGGGGGGAGAGACCCAGTACTTC. Its protein product is CASSLGPGGETQYF. The chain recombines TRBV7-3 with TRBJ2-5; 7 bases line up with TRBD2. Germline CDR1 reads SGHTA; CDR2 reads FQGTGA. V lost 2 bases, J lost 4 bases, and 4 bases stayed unmatched. The CDR3 covers 14 residues.

The chain employs TRBV5-1 and TRBJ2-1, with 10 nucleotides matching TRBD1. Unmatched junction bases numbered 8, after V lost 7 bases and J lost 4 bases. The CDR3 is 15 amino acids. Germline V CDR1 and CDR2: SGHRS, YFSETQ. The DNA for the CDR3 is TGCGCCAGCCGCCCGGGACAGGGGCGATACAATGAGCAGTTCTTC. Its translation is CASRPGQGRYNEQFF.

The chain joins TRBV6-4 to TRBJ1-2; the D gene is possibly TRBD1 (5 bases). The V end lost 7 bases, the J end lost 0 bases, and 15 bases lay between the germline ends. The CDR3 is made up of 15 amino acids. Looked up from germline, CDR1 is MRHNA and CDR2 is SNTAGT. In DNA, the CDR3 is TGTGCCAGCATGGGACTTCCGACTCCTAACTATGGCTACACCTTC. Its translation is CASMGLPTPNYGYTF.

The chain has TRBV10-3 and TRBJ1-5, with D maybe TRBD1 (5 bases). V lost 2 bases, J lost 0 bases, and 5 bases lay in between. The CDR3 is made up of 14 amino acids. Per the germline V gene, CDR1 is ENHRY and CDR2 is SYGVKD. The CDR3, as DNA: TGTGCCATCAGTGAGCAGGGTAGCAATCAGCCCCAGCATTTT. It yields the protein CAISEQGSNQPQHF.

The chain uses TRBV25-1 and TRBJ2-5, with 8 bases fitting TRBD1. The ends lost 4 bases at V and 2 bases at J; junction bases unmatched: 9. The germline V gene has CDR1 MGHDK and CDR2 SYGVNS. The CDR3 covers 16 residues. The CDR3 sequence: CASSARQGRLQETQYF. The CDR3 DNA reads TGTGCCAGCAGTGCGCGACAGGGGAGACTGCAAGAGACCCAGTACTTC.

This chain connects TRBV27 to TRBJ1-1; 7 bases match TRBD1. Germline values: CDR1 MNHEY, CDR2 SMNVEV (reference sequence). V was pared by 5 bases and J by 0 bases, with 9 bases of the junction left unmatched. This CDR3 is 16 amino acids long. The CDR3 reads CASSLAQGGMNTEAFF. The CDR3 DNA reads TGTGCCAGCAGTCTGGCCCAGGGGGGCATGAACACTGAAGCTTTCTTT.

The rearrangement joins TRBV30 to TRBJ1-1, with 10 positions matching TRBD1. The CDR3 sequence is 12 residues long. The germline gives CDR1 GTSNPN, CDR2 SVGIG (reference sequence). With 8 bases clipped from V and 7 bases from J, the junction kept 7 bases outside the gene matches. The CDR3 DNA sequence: TGTGCCCGTGACAGGGGGCGGAATGAAGCTTTCTTT. Translating gives CARDRGRNEAFF.

This chain uses TRBV5-1 with TRBJ1-1; the D gene is possibly TRBD1 (5 bases). Trimming removed 0 bases at V and 4 bases at J, with 13 bases between. The germline CDR1 and CDR2 sequences are SGHRS and YFSETQ. The CDR3 loop spans 15 amino acids. The CDR3 reads CASSLGGGEGTEAFF. The CDR3 coding sequence is TGCGCCAGCAGCTTGGGGGGGGGAGAGGGCACTGAAGCTTTCTTT.

Remarks on this clone: The sample carries other DNA sequences with the same CDR3. The chain combines TRBV11-2 with TRBJ2-1, with TRBD2 as a possible D gene (6 bases). V lost 4 bases, J lost 6 bases, and 16 bases lay in between. CDR3 length equals 15 residues. Germline V gene data show CDR1 as SGHAT and CDR2 as FQNNGV. CDR3 amino acids: CASSSRGGERNEQFF. The CDR3 DNA reads as TGTGCCAGCAGCTCCCGGGGAGGTGAGCGCAATGAGCAGTTCTTC.

This chain uses TRBV28 with TRBJ2-3; 8 nucleotides match TRBD1. The CDR3 covers 13 residues. CDR1 and CDR2 (germline): MDHEN, SYDVKM. V dropped 1 base and J dropped 11; count of bases not matched to a gene: 5. The CDR3 sequence is CASSLFTQGGQYF. CDR3 DNA: TGTGCCAGCAGTTTATTTACACAGGGGGGGCAGTATTTT.

Points on this clone: Mismatch with germline at one junction end may stem from a read error. The J gene is TRBJ2-7, the V gene TRBV4-2; TRBD2 matches at 7 bases. Germline lookup yields CDR1 LGHNA and CDR2 YNFKEQ. CDR3 length: 14 residues. The CDR3 loop is CASRRDYNSYEQCF. In DNA, the CDR3 is TGTGCCAGCAGAAGGGACTACAACTCCTACGAGCAGTGCTTC.

The gene calls are TRBV5-1 and TRBJ2-2; TRBD1 agrees at 8 bases. The CDR3 covers 16 residues. Germline V CDR1 and CDR2: SGHRS, YFSETQ. The junction had 7 bases not matched to a gene; V was cut back by 4 bases and J by 2 bases. CDR3 region: CASSSGQGGNTGELFF. The CDR3 nucleotides are TGCGCCAGCAGCAGTGGACAGGGTGGAAACACCGGGGAGCTGTTTTTT.

On this clone: Other DNA sequences within the sample encode an identical CDR3. This sequence joins TRBV5-1 and TRBJ1-1; 7 bases agree with TRBD1. Germline V gives CDR1 SGHRS, CDR2 YFSETQ. There are 14 residues in the CDR3. The junction had 2 bases not matched to a gene; V was cut back by 2 bases and J by 1 base. The CDR3 loop reads CASSLRTGNTEAFF. CDR3 DNA: TGCGCCAGCAGCTTAAGGACAGGGAACACTGAAGCTTTCTTT.

The chain uses TRBV5-1 and TRBJ1-6; 10 bases map to TRBD1. The trim removed 7 bases at V and 9 bases at J, leaving 7 bases unmatched. This CDR3 has 14 amino acids. Germline assignment: CDR1 SGHRS and CDR2 YFSETQ. The CDR3 DNA follows: TGCGCCAGCGCTCCGGGACAGGGGATTTCACCCCTCCACTTT. Its protein product is CASAPGQGISPLHF.

The rearrangement uses TRBV11-2 and TRBJ2-1, with D hard to call. CDR1 is SGHAT, CDR2 FQNNGV, per germline. The CDR3 is 13 amino acids. The ends were cut back, 3 bases at V and 7 bases at J, with 10 bases in the middle. The CDR3 region is CASSLARMNEQFF. In DNA form, the CDR3 reads TGTGCCAGCAGCTTGGCCCGAATGAATGAGCAGTTCTTC. The variable domain in full, completed from reference TRBV11-2 and TRBJ2-1, reads EAGVAQSPRYKIIEKRQSVAFWCNPISGHATLYWYQQILGQGPKLLIQFQNNGVVDDSQLPKDRFSAERLKGVDSTLKIQPAKLEDSAVYLCASSLARMNEQFFGPGTRLTVL.

The chain combines TRBV27 with TRBJ2-7, with D tentatively TRBD1 (6 bases). Trimming removed 5 bases at V and 2 bases at J, with 13 bases between. CDR1 and CDR2 (germline): MNHEY, SMNVEV (reference sequence). The CDR3 has 14 amino acids. CDR3 residues: CASSTDRAPYEQYF. The CDR3 coding sequence is TGTGCCAGCAGTACGGACAGAGCCCCCTACGAGCAGTACTTC.

The CDR3 nucleotides read TGTGCCAGCAGCTTGGCCGCTACCTCGCTTTACAATGAGCAGTTCTTC. This translates into CASSLAATSLYNEQFF. The V and J genes are TRBV5-4 and TRBJ2-1, with unresolved D. Per germline, CDR1 SGHNT and CDR2 YYREEE (reference sequence). This CDR3 has 16 amino acids. V was clipped by 0 bases and J by 4 bases, with 14 bases between them.

The rearrangement joins TRBV29-1 to TRBJ1-5; D is unclear. Looked up from germline, CDR1 is SQVTM and CDR2 is ANQGSEA. The V end was cut by 3 bases, the J end by 0 bases, with 12 bases between. This CDR3 spans 15 amino acids. The CDR3 region is CSVDTSRGSNQPQHF. The CDR3 bases are TGCAGCGTTGATACGTCCCGGGGTAGCAATCAGCCCCAGCATTTT.

V is TRBV5-1 and J is TRBJ2-6; 11 nucleotides agree with TRBD1. Looked up from germline, CDR1 is SGHRS and CDR2 is YFSETQ. The CDR3 runs 18 residues. V shed 4 bases and J 3 bases; nucleotides not matched to a gene: 9. The DNA of the CDR3 is TGCGCCAGCAGCCCACGGACAGGGGGCGCGAGTGGGGCCAACGTCCTGACTTTC. Encoded protein: CASSPRTGGASGANVLTF.

The chain combines TRBV6-6 with TRBJ2-1, with 10 bases fitting TRBD1. This CDR3 has 15 residues. The junction had 9 bases not matched to a gene; V was cut back by 9 bases and J by 4 bases. The germline V gene encodes CDR1 MNHNY and CDR2 SVGAGI (reference sequence). CDR3 DNA sequence: TGTGCCAGTCATTTCGACAGGGGGCTATACAATGAGCAGTTCTTC. This sequence encodes CASHFDRGLYNEQFF.

The J gene is TRBJ2-4, the V gene TRBV5-4; 8 nucleotides agree with TRBD1. V was clipped by 7 bases and J by 0 bases; unmatched bases: 6. This CDR3 has 15 amino acids. Germline assignment: CDR1 SGHNT and CDR2 YYREEE (reference sequence). In DNA form, the CDR3 reads TGTGCCAGCTCCCAGACAGGGGTAGCCAAAAACATTCAGTACTTC. It codes for CASSQTGVAKNIQYF. Full variable domain (rest looked up from reference TRBV5-4 and TRBJ2-4): ETGVTQSPTHLIKTRGQQVTLRCSSQSGHNTVSWYQQALGQGPQFIFQYYREEENGRGNFPPRFSGLQFPNYSSELNVNALELDDSALYLCASSQTGVAKNIQYFGAGTRLSVL.

The J gene is TRBJ1-4, the V gene TRBV19, with 10 bases fitting TRBD1. The germline V gene encodes CDR1 LNHDA and CDR2 SQIVND (reference sequence). The CDR3 is made up of 15 amino acids. V dropped 3 bases and J dropped 5; count of bases not matched to a gene: 3. CDR3 in amino acids: CASSIRTGGNEKLFF. The DNA of the CDR3 is TGTGCCAGTAGTATTCGGACAGGGGGGAATGAAAAACTGTTTTTT.